This TCR beta chain is from a study of cytomegalovirus exposure and HLA in healthy donors. Study background: In an earlier analysis, around 120 million unique TCR beta sequences were found from some 200 million T cells. Notes on the study in general: Several of the most significant clusters appeared linked to common viral pathogens, based on a later analysis. In vitro data verified three CMV-associated chains as specific for CMV antigens.

The CDR3 consists of 14 residues. The V end lost 5 bases, the J end lost 1 base, and 10 bases lay between the germline ends. CDR1 SGHTA and CDR2 FQGNSA come from the germline V gene. As regards this clone: The target antigen is unknown.

The PCR employed 60 Vbeta primers together with 13 Jbeta primers. Per the original data handling: In a later analysis, 79 million or so unique TCR beta chains included roughly 11 million shared by two or more donors. TCRdb keeps only in-frame clones here, not all; method: immunoSEQ multiplex PCR. V and J calls and clone size are as listed in that table; D and trimming were resolved from the DNA. The sample holds about 110,000 clones, 75% to 80% seen once. The chain employs TRBV7-2 and TRBJ2-3; D might be TRBD1 (6 bases). The sequence was obtained from a woman aged 25 to 39 in good health and CMV-seronegative. Sample: PBMCs. DNA of the CDR3: TGTGCCAGCAGCACCCGGACAGGCACAGATACGCAGTATTTT. The encoded protein is CASSTRTGTDTQYF.